The 19 T cell receptor beta chains given below trace back to one sample, sequenced in a study of T cell responses to AZD1222 COVID-19 vaccine. TCRdb's table, derived via immunoSEQ multiplex PCR, lists solely in-frame clones and lacks some. This table holds approximately 150,000 clones, around 93% found once. The material sequenced was peripheral blood, taken on day 0 of AZD1222 vaccination. These receptors all come from an adult in good health.

This clone was counted a single time. This chain joins TRBV2 and TRBJ1-2; D is uncertain. The CDR3 runs to 18 residues. Looked up from germline, CDR1 is SNHLY and CDR2 is FYNNEI. V lost 4 bases and J 0 bases, leaving 21 bases between the germline ends. The CDR3 DNA sequence: TGTGCCAGCAGTGCGTTCCCCGGGCGTCTCGGGTCTAACTATGGCTACACCTTC. The encoded protein is CASSAFPGRLGSNYGYTF.

This chain connects TRBV19 to TRBJ2-7, with 8 nucleotides matching TRBD1. The CDR3 contains 14 residues. V gave up 6 bases and J gave up 0 bases; unmatched junction bases: 4. Germline V CDR1 and CDR2: LNHDA, SQIVND (reference sequence). The CDR3 region is CASRGTGGSYEQYF. CDR3 sequence (DNA): TGTGCCAGTAGAGGGACAGGCGGCTCCTACGAGCAGTACTTC. Supplemented by reference TRBV19 and TRBJ2-7, the full variable domain reads DGGITQSPKYLFRKEGQNVTLSCEQNLNHDAMYWYRQDPGQGLRLIYYSQIVNDFQKGDIAEGYSVSREKKESFPLTVTSAQKNPTAFYLCASRGTGGSYEQYFGPGTRLTVT.

V usage is TRBV11-2 and J usage is TRBJ2-1, with 10 bases lining up with TRBD2. Germline V gives CDR1 SGHAT, CDR2 FQNNGV. This CDR3 region has 17 residues. The ends lost 3 bases at V and 7 bases at J; junction bases unmatched: 12. The CDR3 DNA follows: TGTGCCAGCAGCTTTATTCCAACAAGCGGGAGGGGGAATGAGCAGTTCTTC. It encodes CASSFIPTSGRGNEQFF.

This chain joins TRBV18 and TRBJ1-2; 9 bases are a match to TRBD1. With 0 bases clipped from V and 4 bases from J, the junction kept 0 bases outside the gene matches. There are 14 residues in the CDR3. Germline V gene data show CDR1 as KGHSH and CDR2 as LQKENI. The CDR3, as DNA: TGTGCCAGCTCACCACCGGGACAGGGCTATGGCTACACCTTC. This encodes CASSPPGQGYGYTF.

The chain couples TRBV6-5 to TRBJ1-5; D perhaps matches TRBD1 (5 bases). V gave up 10 bases and J gave up 2 bases, with 15 bases separating them. CDR3 length: 14 amino acids. Germline V lookup: CDR1 MNHEY, CDR2 SVGAGI. The CDR3 is CATSFAGGNQPQHF. The CDR3 nucleotides are TGTGCCACCTCCTTTGCGGGGGGCAATCAGCCCCAGCATTTT.

This clone was recorded only once. This chain connects TRBV19 to TRBJ1-1; D is undetermined. This CDR3 spans 13 amino acids. Germline V gene lookup returns CDR1 LNHDA and CDR2 SQIVND (reference sequence). Between the trimmed V and J ends, which lost 6 bases and 2 bases, there was a span of 10 bases. The CDR3 here is CASSQRPNTEAFF. The CDR3 DNA sequence: TGTGCCAGTAGCCAGAGGCCAAACACTGAAGCTTTCTTT.

This clone was found once. This chain connects TRBV28 to TRBJ2-1, with 10 positions matching TRBD2. V shed 1 base, J shed 5 bases, and the junction held 11 bases outside the gene matches. Germline V gives CDR1 MDHEN, CDR2 SYDVKM. The CDR3 contains 18 residues. The CDR3 DNA reads as TGTGCCAGCAGTTTATTTCTTCGGACTAGCGGATCTAACAATGAGCAGTTCTTC. It specifies CASSLFLRTSGSNNEQFF. The full variable domain, with the rest looked up from reference TRBV28 and TRBJ2-1, is DVKVTQSSRYLVKRTGEKVFLECVQDMDHENMFWYRQDPGLGLRLIYFSYDVKMKEKGDIPEGYSVSREKKERFSLILESASTNQTSMYLCASSLFLRTSGSNNEQFFGPGTRLTVL.

For the CDR3, the DNA is TGTGCCAGCAGTTTAATTGGCCAAGAGACCCAGTACTTC. Translation: CASSLIGQETQYF. The chain uses TRBV28 and TRBJ2-5, with no clear D. Between the trimmed V and J ends, which lost 2 bases and 1 base, there was a span of 5 bases. CDR3 length equals 13 residues. Germline V gene lookup returns CDR1 MDHEN and CDR2 SYDVKM.

This clone has just a few counts. The chain combines TRBV10-3 with TRBJ1-1; D might be TRBD1 (6 bases). V was shortened by 4 bases and J by 3 bases, with 9 bases between the two germline ends. Germline CDR1 reads ENHRY; CDR2 reads SYGVKD. The CDR3 is 13 residues long. CDR3 in amino acids: CAISGQEDTEAFF. CDR3 in DNA: TGTGCCATCAGTGGACAGGAGGACACTGAAGCTTTCTTT.

V is TRBV5-6 and J is TRBJ2-7, with a tentative D call TRBD2 (6 bases). Germline values: CDR1 SGHDT, CDR2 YYEEEE. V lost 6 bases and J lost 7, with 17 bases in between. There are 13 residues in the CDR3. In DNA, the CDR3 is TGTGCCAGCACCCTAGGAGGGGCGCAGGAGCAGTACTTC. It yields the protein CASTLGGAQEQYF.

The chain employs TRBV6-4 and TRBJ1-1; D unresolved. Trimming removed 4 bases from V and 0 bases from J, with 12 bases in between. Germline assignment: CDR1 MRHNA and CDR2 SNTAGT. The CDR3 is 15 amino acids. CDR3: CASSGSRSLNTEAFF. The CDR3 DNA reads TGTGCCAGCAGTGGATCACGCAGCCTGAACACTGAAGCTTTCTTT.

The chain links TRBV28 to TRBJ1-1; D not resolved. V was shortened by 3 bases and J by 7 bases, with 6 bases between the two germline ends. CDR3 length: 11 amino acids. The V gene's germline CDR1 is MDHEN and CDR2 SYDVKM. The CDR3 is CASSFGIEAFF. DNA for the CDR3: TGTGCCAGCAGTTTCGGGATTGAAGCTTTCTTT.

V is TRBV14 and J is TRBJ2-2; D unclear. Germline V gene sequence: CDR1 SGHDN, CDR2 FVKESK. The CDR3 is made up of 14 amino acids. The V and J ends lost 3 bases and 6 bases respectively, with 11 bases between them. The CDR3 reads CASSQAIRAGELFF. CDR3 DNA: TGTGCCAGCAGCCAGGCCATAAGGGCCGGGGAGCTGTTTTTT.

V is TRBV7-9 and J is TRBJ2-5; the match to TRBD2 covers 8 bases. Germline trimming cut 4 bases from V and 3 bases from J; bases unmatched to any gene: 16. The CDR3 loop spans 18 amino acids. The germline gives CDR1 SEHNR, CDR2 FQNEAQ (reference sequence). The CDR3 coding sequence is TGTGCCAGCAGCTCGACTTCGTGGGCAAGCGGGAGAGAAGAGACCCAGTACTTC. Its protein product is CASSSTSWASGREETQYF.

This rearrangement joins TRBV6-5 to TRBJ2-5, with 7 bases matching TRBD2. Germline V lookup: CDR1 MNHEY, CDR2 SVGAGI. The CDR3 is made up of 14 amino acids. The J segment lost 4 bases and the V segment lost 0 bases, leaving 2 bases of the junction unmatched. The CDR3 region is CASSYSGRAETQYF. The DNA for the CDR3 is TGTGCCAGCAGTTACTCGGGGAGGGCAGAGACCCAGTACTTC.

V is TRBV10-2 and J is TRBJ1-4; 7 positions agree with TRBD1. V lost 6 bases, J lost 3 bases, and 7 bases stayed unmatched. The CDR3 consists of 15 residues. Germline V gene data show CDR1 as WSHSY and CDR2 as SAAADI. The CDR3 nucleotides are TGCGCCAGCAGGGCCGGACAGGCGGCTAATGAAAAACTGTTTTTT. Translated: CASRAGQAANEKLFF.

V usage is TRBV5-1 and J usage is TRBJ2-1; D is ambiguous. Germline CDR1 SGHRS, CDR2 YFSETQ. Trimming cost V 2 bases and J 10 bases, with 7 bases left between them. The CDR3 loop spans 11 amino acids. For the CDR3, the DNA is TGCGCCAGCAGCTTAAGCACGGAGCAGTTCTTC. Translation gives CASSLSTEQFF.

This clone appeared a single time. J is TRBJ1-2 and V is TRBV3-1 (or the pseudogene TRBV3-2); D remains unclear. Trimming stripped 0 bases from V and 4 bases from J, with 12 bases between. The CDR3 is made up of 15 amino acids. The germline CDR1 and CDR2 sequences are LGHDT and YNNKEL (reference sequence). DNA for the CDR3: TGTGCCAGCAGCCAAGAAGTGGGCGGCAGCTATGGCTACACCTTC. It codes for CASSQEVGGSYGYTF.

V gene TRBV27 combines with J gene TRBJ1-3; D not certain. The CDR3 contains 12 residues. Germline-derived CDR1 and CDR2 are MNHEY and SMNVEV (reference sequence). Trimming pared 2 bases from V and 4 bases from J, leaving 3 bases between. The CDR3 DNA follows: TGTGCCAGCAGTTTACCAGGAAACACCATATATTTT. This encodes CASSLPGNTIYF.